This TCR beta chain derives from a study of cytomegalovirus exposure and HLA in healthy donors. In the study overall: Earlier, almost 120 million unique TCR beta sequences were recovered from about 170 million T cells by an analysis.

Trimming pared 0 bases from V and 9 bases from J, leaving 7 bases between. The CDR3 runs to 12 residues. Germline V gene sequence: CDR1 SGDLS, CDR2 YYNGEE. The primer mix had 60 Vbeta and 13 Jbeta primers. Libraries were prepared by immunoSEQ multiplex PCR; TCRdb keeps only in-frame clonotypes and omits some of them. The data hold approximately 170,000 clones, with approximately 65% observed a single time. The receptor comes from a man aged 35 to 55 in good health and CMV-seronegative. The chain combines TRBV9 with TRBJ1-5, with D unresolved. Sequencing used PBMCs. DNA for the CDR3: TGTGCCAGCAGCGTAGGGAGTGGGCCCCAGCATTTT. This encodes CASSVGSGPQHF.